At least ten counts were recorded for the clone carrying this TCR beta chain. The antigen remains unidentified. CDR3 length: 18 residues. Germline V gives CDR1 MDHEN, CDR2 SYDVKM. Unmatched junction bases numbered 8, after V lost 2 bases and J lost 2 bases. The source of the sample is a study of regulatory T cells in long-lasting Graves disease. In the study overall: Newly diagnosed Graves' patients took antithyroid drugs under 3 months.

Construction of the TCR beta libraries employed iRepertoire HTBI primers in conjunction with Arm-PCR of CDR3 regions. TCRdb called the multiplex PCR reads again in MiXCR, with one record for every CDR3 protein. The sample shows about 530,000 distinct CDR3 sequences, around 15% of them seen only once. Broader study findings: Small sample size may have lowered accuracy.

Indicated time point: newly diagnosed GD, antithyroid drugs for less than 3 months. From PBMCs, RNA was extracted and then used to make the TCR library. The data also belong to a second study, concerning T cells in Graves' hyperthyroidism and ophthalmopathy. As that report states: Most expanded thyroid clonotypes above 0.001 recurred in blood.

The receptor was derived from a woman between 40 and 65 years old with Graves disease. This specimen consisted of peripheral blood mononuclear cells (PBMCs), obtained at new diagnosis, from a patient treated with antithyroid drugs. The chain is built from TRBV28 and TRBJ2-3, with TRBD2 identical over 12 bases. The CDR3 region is CASSLTTTSGGITDTQYF. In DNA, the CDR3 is TGTGCCAGCAGTTTAACAACCACTAGCGGGGGGATCACAGATACGCAGTATTTT.